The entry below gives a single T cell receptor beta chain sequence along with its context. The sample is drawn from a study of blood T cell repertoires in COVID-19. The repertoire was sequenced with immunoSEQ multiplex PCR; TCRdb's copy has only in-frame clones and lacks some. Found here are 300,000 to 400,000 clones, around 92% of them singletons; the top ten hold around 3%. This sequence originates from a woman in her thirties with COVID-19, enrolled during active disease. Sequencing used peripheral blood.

The CDR3 here is CASTLGLGNTEAFF. In DNA form, the CDR3 reads TGTGCCAGCACCCTCGGGTTAGGGAACACTGAAGCTTTCTTT. This chain connects TRBV3-1 (or the pseudogene TRBV3-2) to TRBJ1-1; D call uncertain. Per the germline V gene, CDR1 is LGHDT and CDR2 is YNNKEL (reference sequence). V dropped 7 bases and J dropped 1 base, with 13 bases sitting between them. The CDR3 length is 14 residues.